Described below is a single T cell receptor beta chain sequence and its context. Its antigen is not known. TCRdb re-called the 5' RACE reads and gives one entry per CDR3 protein, without DNA. The sample data list a few hundred thousand distinct CDR3 sequences. The data belong to a study of monozygotic twins with inflammatory bowel disease. Study-wide results and caveats: Patient-specific immunosuppressive treatments may have made repertoires more variable.

This sequence originates from a human donor with ulcerative colitis or Crohn's disease, or a healthy co-twin of an affected twin (not recorded which). Specimen: blood.

The CDR3 loop is CAISEWGGRNTEAFF. The chain uses TRBV10-3 and TRBJ1-1; TCRdb proposes TRBD1, but this gene call is untestable without DNA. The CDR3 is made up of 15 amino acids. Germline lookup yields CDR1 ENHRY and CDR2 SYGVKD.